The rows below give T cell receptor beta chains drawn from one sample of a study of blood T cell repertoires in COVID-19. Produced via immunoSEQ multiplex PCR; TCRdb's table is partial and in-frame only. Of approximately 250,000 clones listed, roughly 88% are singletons. The sample consisted of peripheral blood. Source of these receptors: a man aged 25-45 years who had recovered from COVID-19. The CDR3 runs from the conserved cysteine through the conserved F or W. A D gene is named only where the DNA matches it firmly. Size values are once, few and many counts, or a class for expanded clones, and some rows have none.

clone size	V gene	J gene	D gene	CDR3 DNA	CDR3 protein
.	TRBV3-1/TRBV3-2	TRBJ1-3	.	TGTGCCAGCAGCCATCTTTCTGCGAGGCGCTCTGGAAACACCATATATTTT	CASSHLSARRSGNTIYF
.	TRBV13	TRBJ1-5	.	TGTGCCAGCAGCTTAGGCCGGGGGGCGGGAAATCAGCCCCAGCATTTT	CASSLGRGAGNQPQHF
.	TRBV4-1	TRBJ1-6	.	TGCGCCAGCAGCTCCCAACCCGACTTCCATTCACCCCTCCACTTT	CASSSQPDFHSPLHF
.	TRBV2	TRBJ2-5	.	TGTGCCAGCAGTGAAGAACTACCGTTTCAAGAGACCCAGTACTTC	CASSEELPFQETQYF
.	TRBV27	TRBJ2-3	TRBD1	TGTGCCAGCAGCCCCAATCAGGGGGAGGATACGCAGTATTTT	CASSPNQGEDTQYF
.	TRBV6-4	TRBJ1-2	TRBD1	TGTGCCAGCAGACCTTCCCCTACAGGGGAGCATGGCTACACCTTC	CASRPSPTGEHGYTF
.	TRBV7-2	TRBJ1-2	.	TGTGCCAGCAGCTCCAGGGATTCGACGGGCTACACCTTC	CASSSRDSTGYTF
once	TRBV4-2	TRBJ2-5	.	TGTGCCAGCAGCCAGCCGGGGGCAGGGGGAGAGACCCAGTACTTC	CASSQPGAGGETQYF
.	TRBV27	TRBJ1-1	.	TGTGCCAGCAGTAGAGAATACAGTGATACCTTCTTGTCGATGAACACTGAAGCTTTCTTT	CASSREYSDTFLSMNTEAFF
once	TRBV19	TRBJ1-1	.	TGTGCCAGTAGTATAGCAGCGCCCAAAACTGAAGCTTTCTTT	CASSIAAPKTEAFF
.	TRBV7-6	TRBJ2-7	TRBD1	TGTGCCAGCAGCTTAGCACCTCCCGGACAGGGTTTATACGAGCAGTACTTC	CASSLAPPGQGLYEQYF
.	TRBV7-9	TRBJ2-6	TRBD1	TGTGCCAGCTCACCCGGGACAGGGATCTCTGGGGCCAACGTCCTGACTTTC	CASSPGTGISGANVLTF
once	TRBV6-5	TRBJ1-2	.	TGTGCCAGCAGTTACTCGATCAGGGGAGGCTACACCTTC	CASSYSIRGGYTF
.	TRBV9	TRBJ2-3	.	TGTGCCAGCAGCGCTGGGGGCCAACCAAGCACAGATACGCAGTATTTT	CASSAGGQPSTDTQYF
.	TRBV5-1	TRBJ2-2	.	TGCGCCAGCAGCGCCAGGGCTGGGGACACCGGGGAGCTGTTTTTT	CASSARAGDTGELFF
.	TRBV5-6	TRBJ2-1	.	TGTGCCAGCAGCTTAGTCCGGTCGGAGCAGTTCTTC	CASSLVRSEQFF
.	TRBV12-3/TRBV12-4	TRBJ1-4	TRBD1	TGTGCCAGCAGACAGGGGGCTAATGAAAAACTGTTTTTT	CASRQGANEKLFF
.	TRBV6-2/TRBV6-3	TRBJ2-5	TRBD2	TGTGCCAGCAGTCTAGGACTAGCGGGGGGAGGAGAGACCCAGTACTTC	CASSLGLAGGGETQYF
.	TRBV25-1	TRBJ1-6	.	TGTGCCAGCAGTGAATTGCAGAGGAATTCACCCCTCCACTTT	CASSELQRNSPLHF
.	TRBV5-1	TRBJ1-4	.	TGCGCCAGCAGCTCCGACAGTACTAATGAAAAACTGTTTTTT	CASSSDSTNEKLFF
.	TRBV5-1	TRBJ2-3	.	TGCGCCAGCAGCGACTCGGTTGCGCAGTATTTT	CASSDSVAQYF
.	TRBV5-5	TRBJ2-1	TRBD1	TGTGCCAGCACCCTGGGACAGGGGTATAGTAATGAGCAGTTCTTC	CASTLGQGYSNEQFF
.	TRBV28	TRBJ2-5	TRBD2	TGTGCCAGCAGGTCGTATAGCGGGGGGGCCGCAGAGACCCAGTACTTC	CASRSYSGGAAETQYF
.	TRBV18	TRBJ1-4	.	TGTGCCAGCTCACCGGGACTCTTTGAAAAACTGTTTTTT	CASSPGLFEKLFF
.	TRBV18	TRBJ1-4	.	TGTGCCAGCTCACTCAATTCTGTGACAGCAACTAATGAAAAACTGTTTTTT	CASSLNSVTATNEKLFF
.	TRBV7-6	TRBJ2-4	.	TGTGCCAGCAGCTTAGCCCCCTTAGCCAAAAACATTCAGTACTTC	CASSLAPLAKNIQYF
.	TRBV18	TRBJ1-1	.	TGTGCCAGCTCACCGGACAGATTGGCGAACACTGAAGCTTTCTTT	CASSPDRLANTEAFF
.	TRBV3-1/TRBV3-2	TRBJ1-5	.	TGTGCCAGCAGCCAAAATCAGTGGCAGCCCCAGCATTTT	CASSQNQWQPQHF
.	TRBV27	TRBJ1-1	.	TGTGCCAGCAGTTGGGGGGGGGCATGGGCCACTGAAGCTTTCTTT	CASSWGGAWATEAFF
once	TRBV5-1	TRBJ2-5	TRBD1	TGCGCCAGCAGAGGGACAGCTCCCCAGCAAGAGACCCAGTACTTC	CASRGTAPQQETQYF
.	TRBV11-2	TRBJ1-1	.	TGTGCCAGCAGCTTAGATATCGAGGCTTTCTTT	CASSLDIEAFF
.	TRBV3-1/TRBV3-2	TRBJ2-6	TRBD1	TGTGCCAGCAGCCAAGTCCCCACGACAGGGGGCAACGTCCTGACTTTC	CASSQVPTTGGNVLTF
.	TRBV5-8	TRBJ1-1	.	TGTGCCAGCAGCTTGGGGGCAGGTTGGAACACTGAAGCTTTCTTT	CASSLGAGWNTEAFF
few	TRBV15	TRBJ2-3	.	TGTGCCACCAGCAGAGAGGAACAGTACCCAGATACGCAGTATTTT	CATSREEQYPDTQYF
once	TRBV30	TRBJ2-7	TRBD2	TGTGCCTGGCAGCCTGCAGCGGGGGGACTGTCCTCCTACGAGCAGTACTTC	CAWQPAAGGLSSYEQYF
.	TRBV24-1	TRBJ1-5	TRBD1	TGTGCCACCAGTGATTTAGGGACAGGGAGCAATCAGCCCCAGCATTTT	CATSDLGTGSNQPQHF
few	TRBV6-5	TRBJ1-6	TRBD1	TGTGCCAGCAGCCGGGGACAGGGGTATTCACCCCTCCACTTT	CASSRGQGYSPLHF
.	TRBV9	TRBJ2-7	TRBD2	TGTGCCAGCAGCGGACGAATGAGCGGGGGAGGTTCGTATGAGCAGTACTTC	CASSGRMSGGGSYEQYF
.	TRBV27	TRBJ2-7	.	TGTGCCAGCAGACATCTTCGACAGGTTGGATGGGAGCAGTACTTC	CASRHLRQVGWEQYF